This entry concerns a single T cell receptor beta chain. Its target is not known. The ends lost 1 base at V and 8 bases at J; junction bases unmatched: 6. Germline loops: CDR1 LGHNA, CDR2 YSLEER. CDR3 length: 16 residues. This sample was included in a study of T-cell memory formation after mild COVID-19. The overall study: Largely, TCR clusters stayed within a single donor. Findings and limits, study-wide: Some SARS-CoV-2-responding clones were already detected in memory before infection. Chiefly within CM and EM were the contracting CD4+ clones; CD8+ ones were within EMRA.

TCRdb reprocessed the 5' RACE reads with MiXCR, giving one entry per CDR3 protein. The sample includes a few hundred thousand distinct CDR3 sequences, roughly 17% of them seen just once. The rearrangement links TRBV4-3 to TRBJ2-1, with TRBD2 matching 12 bases. The sequence was collected from a man between 18 and 29 years old who had mild COVID-19 (a few samples of this study predate the infection). Cell type and time point are not known. Material: PBMCs or a T cell subset sorted from them (not recorded which). CDR3 in DNA: TGCGCCAGCAGCCAAGCTGTAGGACTAGCGGGGTATGAGCAGTTCTTC. The encoded protein is CASSQAVGLAGYEQFF.